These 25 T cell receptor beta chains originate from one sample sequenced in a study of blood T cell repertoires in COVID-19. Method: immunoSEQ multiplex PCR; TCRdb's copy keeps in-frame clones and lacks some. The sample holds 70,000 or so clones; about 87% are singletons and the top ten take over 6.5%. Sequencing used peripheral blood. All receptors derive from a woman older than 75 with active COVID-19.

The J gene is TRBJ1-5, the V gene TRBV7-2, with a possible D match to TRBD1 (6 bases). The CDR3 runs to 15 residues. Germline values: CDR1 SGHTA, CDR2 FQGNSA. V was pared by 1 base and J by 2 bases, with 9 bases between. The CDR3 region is CASSLDRAGNQPQHF. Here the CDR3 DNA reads TGTGCCAGCAGCTTAGACAGGGCGGGCAATCAGCCCCAGCATTTT. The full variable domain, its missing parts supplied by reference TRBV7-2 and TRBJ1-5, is GAGVSQSPSNKVTEKGKDVELRCDPISGHTALYWYRQSLGQGLEFLIYFQGNSAPDKSGLPSDRFSAERTGGSVSTLTIQRTQQEDSAVYLCASSLDRAGNQPQHFGDGTRLSIL.

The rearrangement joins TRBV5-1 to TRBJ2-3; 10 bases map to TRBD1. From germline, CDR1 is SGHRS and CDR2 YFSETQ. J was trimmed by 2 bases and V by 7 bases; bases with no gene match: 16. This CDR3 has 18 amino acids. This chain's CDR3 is CASGGGTGDRRFTDTQYF. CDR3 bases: TGCGCCAGCGGGGGAGGGACAGGGGATCGCCGATTCACAGATACGCAGTATTTT.

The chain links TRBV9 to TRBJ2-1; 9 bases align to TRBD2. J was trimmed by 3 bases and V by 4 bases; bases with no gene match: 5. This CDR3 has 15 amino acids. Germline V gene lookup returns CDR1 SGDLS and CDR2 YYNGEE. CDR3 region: CASSPGTSSYNEQFF. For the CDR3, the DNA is TGTGCCAGCAGCCCCGGGACTAGCAGCTACAATGAGCAGTTCTTC. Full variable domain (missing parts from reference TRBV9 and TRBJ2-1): DSGVTQTPKHLITATGQRVTLRCSPRSGDLSVYWYQQSLDQGLQFLIQYYNGEERAKGNILERFSAQQFPDLHSELNLSSLELGDSALYFCASSPGTSSYNEQFFGPGTRLTVL.

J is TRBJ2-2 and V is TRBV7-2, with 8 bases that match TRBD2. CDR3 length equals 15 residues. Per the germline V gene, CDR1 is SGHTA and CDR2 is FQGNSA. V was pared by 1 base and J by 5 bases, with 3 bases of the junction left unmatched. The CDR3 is CASSLVGRGTGELFF. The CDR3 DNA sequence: TGTGCCAGCAGCTTAGTCGGGAGGGGGACCGGGGAGCTGTTTTTT.

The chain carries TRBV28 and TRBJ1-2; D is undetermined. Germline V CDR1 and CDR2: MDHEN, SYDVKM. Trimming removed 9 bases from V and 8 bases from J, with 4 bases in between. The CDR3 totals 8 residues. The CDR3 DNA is TGTGCCAGTGGCGGCTACACCTTC. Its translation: CASGGYTF.

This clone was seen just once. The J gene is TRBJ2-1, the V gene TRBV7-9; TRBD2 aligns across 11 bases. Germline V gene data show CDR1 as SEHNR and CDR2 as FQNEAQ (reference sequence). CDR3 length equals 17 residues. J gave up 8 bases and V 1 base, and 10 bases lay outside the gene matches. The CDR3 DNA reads TGTGCCAGCAGCTTAGGTAGGTTGGGACTAGCGGCCGATGAGCAGTTCTTC. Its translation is CASSLGRLGLAADEQFF.

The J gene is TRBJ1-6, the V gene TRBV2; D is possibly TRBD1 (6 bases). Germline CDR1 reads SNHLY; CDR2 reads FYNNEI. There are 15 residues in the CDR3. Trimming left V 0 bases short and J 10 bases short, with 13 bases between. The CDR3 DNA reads TGTGCCAGCAGTGAAGCCCCGGGACATTGGTCACCCCTCCACTTT. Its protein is CASSEAPGHWSPLHF.

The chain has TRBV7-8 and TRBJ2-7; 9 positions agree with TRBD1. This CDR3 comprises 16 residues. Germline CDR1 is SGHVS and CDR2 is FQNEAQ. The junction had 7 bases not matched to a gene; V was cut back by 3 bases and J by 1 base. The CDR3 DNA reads TGTGCCAGCAGCTTCCGGACAGGGGTAAGATCCTACGAGCAGTACTTC. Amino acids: CASSFRTGVRSYEQYF.

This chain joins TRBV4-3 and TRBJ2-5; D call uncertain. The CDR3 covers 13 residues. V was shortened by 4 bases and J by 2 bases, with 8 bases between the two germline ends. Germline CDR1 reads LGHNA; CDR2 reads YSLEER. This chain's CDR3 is CASSPRIQETQYF. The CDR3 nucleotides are TGCGCCAGCAGCCCCCGTATACAAGAGACCCAGTACTTC.

As DNA, the CDR3 is TGTGCCAGCAGCGAGGGGACTAGCCACTACAATGAGCAGTTCTTC. The encoded protein is CASSEGTSHYNEQFF. V gene TRBV9 combines with J gene TRBJ2-1, with TRBD2 matching 9 bases. The trim removed 3 bases at V and 3 bases at J, leaving 4 bases unmatched. The germline V gene has CDR1 SGDLS and CDR2 YYNGEE. The length of the CDR3 is 15 residues.

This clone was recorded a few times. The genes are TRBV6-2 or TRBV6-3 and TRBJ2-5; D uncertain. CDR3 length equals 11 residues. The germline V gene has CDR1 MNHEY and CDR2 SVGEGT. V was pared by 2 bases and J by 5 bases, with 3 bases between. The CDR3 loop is CASSYLETQYF. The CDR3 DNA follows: TGTGCCAGCAGTTACCTGGAGACCCAGTACTTC.

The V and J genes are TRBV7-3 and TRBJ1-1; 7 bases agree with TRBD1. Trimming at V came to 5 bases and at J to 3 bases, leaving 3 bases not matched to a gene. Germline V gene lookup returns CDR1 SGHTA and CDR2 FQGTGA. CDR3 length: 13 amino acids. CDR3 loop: CASSLTGYTEAFF. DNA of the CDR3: TGTGCCAGCAGCCTGACAGGGTACACTGAAGCTTTCTTT.

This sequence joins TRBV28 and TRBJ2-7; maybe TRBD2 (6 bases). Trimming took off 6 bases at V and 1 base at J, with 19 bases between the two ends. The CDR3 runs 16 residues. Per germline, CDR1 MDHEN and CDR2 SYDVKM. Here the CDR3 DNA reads TGTGCCAGCAGCATGCCCTCGGGGGACGGATCCTACGAGCAGTACTTC. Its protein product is CASSMPSGDGSYEQYF.

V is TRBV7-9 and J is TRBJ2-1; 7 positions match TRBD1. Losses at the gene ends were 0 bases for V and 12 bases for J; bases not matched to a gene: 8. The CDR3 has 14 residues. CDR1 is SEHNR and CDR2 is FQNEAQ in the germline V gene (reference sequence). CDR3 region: CASSLASTTGAQFF. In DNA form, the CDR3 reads TGTGCCAGCAGCTTAGCGTCAACCACAGGGGCGCAGTTCTTC.

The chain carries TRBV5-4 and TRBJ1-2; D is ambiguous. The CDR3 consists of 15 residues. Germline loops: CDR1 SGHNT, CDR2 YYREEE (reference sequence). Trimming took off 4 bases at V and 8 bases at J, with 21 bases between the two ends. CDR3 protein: CASSAGGYGSRGYTF. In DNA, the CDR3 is TGTGCCAGCAGCGCGGGCGGTTATGGGTCACGGGGCTACACCTTC.

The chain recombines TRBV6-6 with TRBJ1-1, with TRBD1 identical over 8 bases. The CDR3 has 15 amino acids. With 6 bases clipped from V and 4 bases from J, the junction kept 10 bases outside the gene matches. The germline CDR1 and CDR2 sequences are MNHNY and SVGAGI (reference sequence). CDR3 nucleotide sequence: TGTGCCAGCAGCCAACCCCAGGACAGGGCCACTGAAGCTTTCTTT. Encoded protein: CASSQPQDRATEAFF.

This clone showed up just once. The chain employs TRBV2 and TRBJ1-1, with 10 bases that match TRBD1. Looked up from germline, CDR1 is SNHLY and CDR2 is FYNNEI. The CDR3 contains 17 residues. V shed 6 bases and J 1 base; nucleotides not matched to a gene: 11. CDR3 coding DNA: TGTGCCAGCAGGGCCGGACAGGGGGTTTGGGAGAACACTGAAGCTTTCTTT. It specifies CASRAGQGVWENTEAFF.

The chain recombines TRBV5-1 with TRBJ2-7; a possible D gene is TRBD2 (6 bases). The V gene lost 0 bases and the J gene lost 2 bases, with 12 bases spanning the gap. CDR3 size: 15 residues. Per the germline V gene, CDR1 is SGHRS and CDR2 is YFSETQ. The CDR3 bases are TGCGCCAGCAGCTTGGCGGGACTCGCCACCTACGAGCAGTACTTC. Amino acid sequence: CASSLAGLATYEQYF.

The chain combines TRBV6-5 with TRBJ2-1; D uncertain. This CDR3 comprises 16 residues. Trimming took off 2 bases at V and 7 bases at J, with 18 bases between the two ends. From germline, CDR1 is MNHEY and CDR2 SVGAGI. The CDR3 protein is CASSYRNFGPANEQFF. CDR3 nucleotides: TGTGCCAGCAGTTACCGTAACTTTGGGCCCGCTAATGAGCAGTTCTTC.

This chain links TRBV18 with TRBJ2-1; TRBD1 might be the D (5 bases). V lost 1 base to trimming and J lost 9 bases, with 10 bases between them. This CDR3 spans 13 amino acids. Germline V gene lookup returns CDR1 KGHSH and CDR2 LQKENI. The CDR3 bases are TGTGCCAGCTCACCACTGCAGGGAACTGAGCAGTTCTTC. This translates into CASSPLQGTEQFF.

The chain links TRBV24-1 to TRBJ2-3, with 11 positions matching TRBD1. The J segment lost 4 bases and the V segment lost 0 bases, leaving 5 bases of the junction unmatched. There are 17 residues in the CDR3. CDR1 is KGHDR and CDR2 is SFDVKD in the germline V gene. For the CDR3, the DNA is TGTGCCACCAGTGATTTGCATGGACAGGGGGCCGCAGATACGCAGTATTTT. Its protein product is CATSDLHGQGAADTQYF.

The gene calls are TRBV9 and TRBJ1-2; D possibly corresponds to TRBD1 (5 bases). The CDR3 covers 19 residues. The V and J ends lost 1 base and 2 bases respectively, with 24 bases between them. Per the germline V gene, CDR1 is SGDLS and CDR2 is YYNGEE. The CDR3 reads CASSVNPGTEGGGNYGYTF. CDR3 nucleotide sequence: TGTGCCAGCAGCGTAAATCCAGGGACCGAAGGTGGGGGGAACTATGGCTACACCTTC.

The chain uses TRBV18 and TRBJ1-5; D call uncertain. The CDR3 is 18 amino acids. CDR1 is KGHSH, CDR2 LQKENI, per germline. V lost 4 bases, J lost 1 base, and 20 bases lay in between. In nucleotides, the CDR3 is TGTGCCAGCTCACTACTTGCGGCGAGCGAGAACAGCAATCAGCCCCAGCATTTT. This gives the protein CASSLLAASENSNQPQHF.

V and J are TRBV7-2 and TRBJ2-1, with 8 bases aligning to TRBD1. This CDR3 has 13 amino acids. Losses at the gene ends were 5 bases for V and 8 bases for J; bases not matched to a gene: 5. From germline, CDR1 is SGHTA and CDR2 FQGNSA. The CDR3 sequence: CASSLQGADEQFF. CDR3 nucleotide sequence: TGTGCCAGCAGCCTGCAGGGGGCGGATGAGCAGTTCTTC.

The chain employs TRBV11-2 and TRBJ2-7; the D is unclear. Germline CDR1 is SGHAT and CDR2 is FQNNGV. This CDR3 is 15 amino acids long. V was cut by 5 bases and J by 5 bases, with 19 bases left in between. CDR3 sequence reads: CASSPPRLGSDEQYF. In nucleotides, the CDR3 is TGTGCCAGCAGCCCCCCCCGGTTGGGCTCGGACGAGCAGTACTTC.